This TCR beta chain was found in a study of T cell responses to AZD1222 COVID-19 vaccine. Method: immunoSEQ multiplex PCR; TCRdb's copy keeps in-frame clones and lacks some. Of more than 85,000 clones listed, roughly nine tenths are singletons. Germline lookup yields CDR1 SGHVS and CDR2 FQNEAQ. V lost 6 bases and J lost 4; bases outside the gene matches: 4. The length of the CDR3 is 14 residues. This specimen consisted of peripheral blood, obtained on day 0 of AZD1222 vaccination. The receptor was derived from an adult in good health. The chain links TRBV7-8 to TRBJ2-2, with 8 bases that match TRBD1. CDR3 protein: CASRPGQVTGELFF. The CDR3 DNA reads as TGTGCCAGCAGACCGGGACAGGTCACCGGGGAGCTGTTTTTT. The full variable domain, rest sourced from reference TRBV7-8 and TRBJ2-2, is GAGVSQSPRYKVAKRGQDVALRCDPISGHVSLFWYQQALGQGPEFLTYFQNEAQLDKSGLPSDRFFAERPEGSVSTLKIQRTQQEDSAVYLCASRPGQVTGELFFGEGSRLTVL.